Listed below are T cell receptor beta chains from one sample, sequenced in a study of PD-L1 blockade in urothelial cancer. The protocol was immunoSEQ multiplex PCR, while the TCRdb copy is restricted to in-frame clones and leaves out a portion. The sample lists around 130,000 clones, about 88% occurring once. The material was PBMCs, obtained around atezolizumab (anti-PD-L1) treatment. Receptors were obtained from a man aged 45-60 years with urothelial cancer. Each CDR3 is given with its conserved first and last residue. The order of the fields is J gene, V gene, clone size, D gene, CDR3 protein, CDR3 DNA. A D gene is named only where the DNA matches it firmly. Rows give clone size only sometimes, using once, few, many, or a class for an expanded clone.

TRBJ2-7,TRBV2,NA,TRBD2,CASSSVRERGEQYF,TGTGCCAGCAGTTCCGTGCGGGAGAGAGGTGAGCAGTACTTC
TRBJ1-4,TRBV5-1,NA,NA,CASSLGGANEKLFF,TGCGCCAGCAGCTTGGGAGGTGCTAATGAAAAACTGTTTTTT
TRBJ2-1,TRBV5-4,NA,TRBD2,CASSFSAGGHNEQFF,TGTGCCAGCAGCTTCTCAGCGGGAGGACACAATGAGCAGTTCTTC
TRBJ2-7,TRBV4-1,NA,TRBD2,CASSQAATTSGGTYEQYF,TGCGCCAGCAGCCAAGCGGCCACTACTAGCGGGGGAACCTACGAGCAGTACTTC
TRBJ1-1,TRBV10-2,NA,NA,CASSEPLGNTEAFF,TGCGCCAGCAGTGAGCCCCTCGGGAACACTGAAGCTTTCTTT
TRBJ1-1,TRBV19,NA,NA,CASSIGSVNTEAFF,TGTGCCAGTAGTATAGGTTCTGTGAACACTGAAGCTTTCTTT
TRBJ1-1,TRBV28,NA,TRBD1,CASSFLPRDRGVEAFF,TGTGCCAGCAGTTTCCTTCCGCGAGACAGGGGGGTTGAAGCTTTCTTT
TRBJ2-1,TRBV5-4,once,TRBD2,CATDNLAGLSQGSEQFF,TGTGCCACCGACAACCTAGCGGGACTTTCGCAGGGCAGTGAGCAGTTCTTC
TRBJ2-5,TRBV11-2,NA,NA,CASSLVRQKETQYF,TGTGCCAGCAGCTTAGTCAGGCAGAAAGAGACCCAGTACTTC
TRBJ1-3,TRBV5-4,NA,NA,CASSLGRGGNTIYF,TGTGCCAGCAGCTTGGGACGAGGCGGAAACACCATATATTTT
TRBJ2-1,TRBV7-2,NA,TRBD2,CASSLDRGRALDEQFF,TGTGCCAGCAGCTTAGATCGCGGGAGAGCTTTAGATGAGCAGTTCTTC
TRBJ2-7,TRBV11-2,NA,TRBD2,CASSLDSLAGVSQYF,TGTGCCAGCAGCTTAGATAGCCTAGCGGGAGTGTCGCAGTACTTC
TRBJ1-5,TRBV6-1,NA,NA,CASGSGDQPQHF,TGTGCCAGCGGTTCAGGTGATCAGCCCCAGCATTTT
TRBJ1-2,TRBV6-6,few,NA,CASSGRENYGYTF,TGTGCCAGCAGCGGCAGGGAAAACTATGGCTACACCTTC
TRBJ1-1,TRBV7-9,NA,NA,CASSLAEKAFF,TGTGCCAGCAGCTTGGCTGAAAAAGCTTTCTTT
TRBJ2-1,TRBV14,NA,TRBD2,CASSQRTSGSYDEQFF,TGTGCCAGCAGCCAAAGGACTAGCGGGAGCTATGATGAGCAGTTCTTC
TRBJ1-6,TRBV30,once,TRBD1,CAWSSGTGNNSPLHF,TGTGCCTGGAGTTCAGGGACAGGAAATAATTCACCCCTCCACTTT
TRBJ2-6,TRBV7-6,NA,NA,CASSLDRSSGANVLTF,TGTGCCAGCAGCTTAGACAGGAGCTCTGGGGCCAACGTCCTGACTTTC
TRBJ1-4,TRBV6-1,NA,NA,CASSEGGWDEKLFF,TGTGCCAGCAGTGAAGGCGGATGGGATGAAAAACTGTTTTTT
TRBJ2-5,TRBV7-9,NA,NA,CASSLGGVLAVETQYF,TGTGCCAGCAGTTTAGGGGGGGTCTTGGCAGTAGAGACCCAGTACTTC
TRBJ2-1,TRBV7-3,NA,TRBD2,CASSLAGVRNEQFF,TGTGCCAGCAGCTTAGCGGGAGTCCGCAATGAGCAGTTCTTC
TRBJ2-7,TRBV4-1,NA,TRBD2,CASSQDWREWYEQYF,TGCGCCAGCAGCCAAGATTGGCGGGAGTGGTACGAGCAGTACTTC
TRBJ1-1,TRBV20-1,many,NA,CSVGPFTEAFF,TGCAGTGTTGGGCCGTTCACTGAAGCTTTCTTT
TRBJ2-3,TRBV5-4,once,TRBD2,CASSSKREGADTQYF,TGTGCCAGCAGCTCAAAGCGGGAGGGGGCAGATACGCAGTATTTT
TRBJ2-7,TRBV5-1,NA,NA,CASYYSAGEQYF,TGCGCCAGCTATTATAGTGCTGGCGAGCAGTACTTC
TRBJ2-2,TRBV5-1,NA,TRBD2,CASSLNSGSMNTGELFF,TGCGCCAGCAGCTTGAATAGCGGGAGTATGAACACCGGGGAGCTGTTTTTT
TRBJ1-2,TRBV4-1,few,TRBD1,CASSQDPGQGNYGYTF,TGCGCCAGCAGCCAAGATCCGGGACAGGGAAACTATGGCTACACCTTC
TRBJ2-2,TRBV5-4,NA,NA,CASNPGTRNTGELFF,TGTGCCAGCAACCCTGGGACTCGGAACACCGGGGAGCTGTTTTTT
TRBJ2-1,TRBV9,NA,TRBD2,CASSSSGSSYNEQFF,TGTGCCAGCAGCTCTAGCGGGAGCTCCTACAATGAGCAGTTCTTC
TRBJ2-6,TRBV10-3,NA,NA,CAISESFTDRLSGANVLTF,TGTGCCATCAGTGAGTCTTTTACGGATAGACTTTCTGGGGCCAACGTCCTGACTTTC
TRBJ1-5,TRBV28,NA,TRBD1,CASSGQGSNQPQHF,TGTGCCAGCAGTGGACAGGGTAGCAATCAGCCCCAGCATTTT
TRBJ2-5,TRBV28,NA,NA,CASSLAEGAETQYF,TGTGCCAGCAGTTTAGCGGAGGGTGCAGAGACCCAGTACTTC
TRBJ2-7,TRBV6-1,NA,TRBD2,CASSEILTSVTYEQYF,TGTGCCAGCAGTGAAATTCTTACTAGCGTTACCTACGAGCAGTACTTC
TRBJ1-6,TRBV6-1,NA,NA,CASSEESGITPLHF,TGTGCCAGCAGTGAAGAATCGGGGATCACACCCCTCCACTTT
TRBJ1-2,TRBV5-6,few,NA,CASSRRGSNYGYTF,TGTGCCAGCAGCCGCAGGGGCTCAAACTATGGCTACACCTTC
TRBJ1-2,TRBV19,NA,NA,CASSNKQIHYTF,TGTGCCAGTAGTAACAAACAGATCCACTACACCTTC
TRBJ1-2,TRBV28,NA,TRBD1,CASRYPPGQENYGYTF,TGTGCCAGCAGGTACCCTCCGGGACAGGAGAACTATGGCTACACCTTC
TRBJ1-3,TRBV4-1,NA,NA,CASSQGAVSGNTIYF,TGCGCCAGCAGCCAAGGAGCGGTCTCTGGAAACACCATATATTTT
TRBJ1-2,TRBV6-6,NA,NA,CASSYSKRQVDGYTF,TGTGCCAGCAGTTACTCCAAGCGACAGGTAGATGGCTACACCTTC
TRBJ2-5,TRBV5-6,few,NA,CASSLRAGYETQYF,TGTGCCAGCAGCTTGAGGGCAGGGTACGAGACCCAGTACTTC
TRBJ2-6,TRBV4-2,NA,TRBD2,CASSPGLAAHSGANVLTF,TGTGCCAGCAGCCCGGGACTAGCGGCTCACTCTGGGGCCAACGTCCTGACTTTC
TRBJ2-1,TRBV28,NA,TRBD2,CASRETSGSLGEQFF,TGTGCCAGCAGAGAGACTAGCGGGAGTTTGGGTGAGCAGTTCTTC
TRBJ1-4,TRBV7-3,NA,NA,CASSLKHRGWILNEKLFF,TGTGCCAGCAGCTTAAAACATAGAGGCTGGATATTGAATGAAAAACTGTTTTTT
TRBJ2-7,TRBV2,NA,TRBD2,CASQRESYEQYF,TGTGCCAGCCAGCGGGAGAGCTACGAGCAGTACTTC
TRBJ2-1,TRBV19,NA,TRBD2,CATETTSASYNEQFF,TGTGCCACCGAAACTACTAGCGCCTCCTACAATGAGCAGTTCTTC
TRBJ2-7,TRBV28,NA,NA,CASSTRGGGTYEQYF,TGTGCCAGCAGTACCCGGGGAGGGGGGACCTACGAGCAGTACTTC
TRBJ1-6,TRBV30,NA,TRBD1,CAWTTGSSYNSPLHF,TGTGCCTGGACGACAGGGAGCTCCTATAATTCACCCCTCCACTTT